This TCR beta chain came from a study of blood T cell repertoires in COVID-19. Trimming left V 2 bases short and J 0 bases short, with 14 bases between. Germline-derived CDR1 and CDR2 are MNHEY and SMNVEV (reference sequence). The CDR3 contains 17 residues. Here immunoSEQ multiplex PCR was the method, and the copy in TCRdb shows in-frame clones only, minus some. The table lists roughly 360,000 clones, roughly 86% of them singletons. The V call is TRBV27, the J call TRBJ2-1, with D possibly being TRBD2 (7 bases). Sequencing was performed on PBMCs or T cells enriched from blood (not recorded which). The sequence was obtained from a man aged 25-45 years who had recovered from COVID-19. CDR3 sequence: CASSLMGGGVSYNEQFF. The CDR3 nucleotides read TGTGCCAGCAGTTTAATGGGAGGGGGGGTCTCCTACAATGAGCAGTTCTTC.